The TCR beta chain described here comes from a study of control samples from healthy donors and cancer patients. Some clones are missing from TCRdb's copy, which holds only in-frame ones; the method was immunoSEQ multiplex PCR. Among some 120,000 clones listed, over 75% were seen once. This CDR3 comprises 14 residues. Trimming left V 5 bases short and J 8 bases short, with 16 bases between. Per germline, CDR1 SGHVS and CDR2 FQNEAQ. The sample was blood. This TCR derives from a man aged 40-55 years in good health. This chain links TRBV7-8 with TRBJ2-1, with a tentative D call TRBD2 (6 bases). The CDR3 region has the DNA TGTGCCAGCAGCCGACTAGGTCGTGGCGATGAGCAGTTCTTC. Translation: CASSRLGRGDEQFF.